This is a list of T cell receptor beta chains from one sample in a study of blood T cells in healthy people across ages. TCRdb reanalysed the 5' RACE reads using MiXCR and keeps one entry per CDR3 protein. This table holds some 1.4 million distinct CDR3 sequences, around two fifths found once. The specimen was blood. These receptors all stem from a woman aged 18 to 35 in good health. The CDR3 runs from the conserved cysteine through the conserved F or W. Each record gives: V gene, J gene, CDR3 protein.

V gene: TRBV28
J gene: TRBJ1-1
CDR3 protein: CASRFTGGRTEAFF

V gene: TRBV5-1
J gene: TRBJ2-1
CDR3 protein: CASSLVGRSYNEQFF

V gene: TRBV6-1
J gene: TRBJ2-5
CDR3 protein: CASSPTRGQGAGETQYF

V gene: TRBV10-3
J gene: TRBJ2-5
CDR3 protein: CAISGSSGTGGRETQYF

V gene: TRBV29-1
J gene: TRBJ2-7
CDR3 protein: CSVHPGGYEQYF

V gene: TRBV6-5
J gene: TRBJ2-3
CDR3 protein: CASTTARQTDTQYF

V gene: TRBV25-1
J gene: TRBJ1-2
CDR3 protein: CASSAPVNYGYTF

V gene: TRBV20-1
J gene: NA
CDR3 protein: CSARDGHSLYEQYF

V gene: TRBV7-9
J gene: TRBJ2-7
CDR3 protein: CASNLNTGSYEQYF

V gene: TRBV12-3/TRBV12-4
J gene: TRBJ2-3
CDR3 protein: CASGGDTQYF

V gene: TRBV20-1
J gene: TRBJ2-2
CDR3 protein: CSASIAQGAGELFF

V gene: TRBV27
J gene: TRBJ2-5
CDR3 protein: CASSMKGRGLSQETQYF

V gene: TRBV7-9
J gene: TRBJ2-5
CDR3 protein: CASSFSGTSARQETQYF

V gene: TRBV2
J gene: TRBJ1-6
CDR3 protein: CASSEFPGQTDLGSPLHF

V gene: TRBV14
J gene: TRBJ2-7
CDR3 protein: CASSPTGQGAYEQYF

V gene: TRBV6-6
J gene: TRBJ2-3
CDR3 protein: CASSPGRTGMVDTQYF

V gene: TRBV4-1
J gene: TRBJ2-1
CDR3 protein: CASSQDTLAGERLHEQFF

V gene: TRBV20-1
J gene: TRBJ2-7
CDR3 protein: CSAGVAGESYEQYF

V gene: TRBV29-1
J gene: TRBJ2-3
CDR3 protein: CSASSGSMDTQYF

V gene: TRBV28
J gene: TRBJ1-2
CDR3 protein: CASYSVATYGYTF

V gene: TRBV20-1
J gene: TRBJ2-7
CDR3 protein: CSAGEEGQPYEQYF

V gene: TRBV10-3
J gene: TRBJ2-3
CDR3 protein: CAISVSGSTDTQYF

V gene: TRBV9
J gene: TRBJ2-3
CDR3 protein: CASSDTGPSLTDTQYF

V gene: TRBV28
J gene: TRBJ2-3
CDR3 protein: CASVRGHHSPSTDTQYF

V gene: TRBV5-1
J gene: TRBJ2-1
CDR3 protein: CASSPDRSSLYNEQFF